Below are 18 T cell receptor beta chains sequenced from a single sample in a study of control samples from healthy donors and cancer patients. TCRdb's table, derived via immunoSEQ multiplex PCR, lists solely in-frame clones and lacks some. The data show roughly 450,000 clones, approximately 92% seen once. Sequencing was done on a sample of PBMCs. The origin of the receptors is a man in his forties with head and neck cancer.

The rearrangement joins TRBV4-1 to TRBJ1-3, with a tentative D call TRBD1 (5 bases). The CDR3 contains 17 residues. V lost 4 bases, J lost 0 bases, and 16 bases lay in between. In germline, CDR1 is MGHRA, CDR2 YSYEKL. The CDR3 loop reads CASSRDIQVLSGNTIYF. Here the CDR3 DNA reads TGCGCCAGCAGCCGCGACATACAGGTTCTCTCTGGAAACACCATATATTTT.

J is TRBJ1-3 and V is TRBV19, with 8 bases fitting TRBD1. The CDR3 extends over 17 amino acids. CDR1 and CDR2 (germline): LNHDA, SQIVND (reference sequence). J was trimmed by 6 bases and V by 6 bases; bases with no gene match: 16. The CDR3 DNA reads TGTGCCAGTAGCCGTAGTCTCCGGGGACAGGCGGCAAACACCATATATTTT. Translation: CASSRSLRGQAANTIYF.

The chain links TRBV3-1 (or the pseudogene TRBV3-2) to TRBJ2-2, with D maybe TRBD2 (6 bases). V lost 2 bases, J lost 2 bases, and 9 bases lay in between. CDR3 size: 15 residues. Germline lookup yields CDR1 LGHDT and CDR2 YNNKEL (reference sequence). The chain's CDR3 is CASSQPGVNTGELFF. The CDR3, as DNA: TGTGCCAGCAGCCAACCGGGGGTTAACACCGGGGAGCTGTTTTTT.

The CDR3 loop reads CASRRTGQETQYF. Here the CDR3 DNA reads TGTGCCAGCAGACGTACGGGGCAAGAGACCCAGTACTTC. The chain combines TRBV27 with TRBJ2-5; possible D gene TRBD2, 5 bases. CDR1 is MNHEY and CDR2 is SMNVEV in the germline V gene (reference sequence). The germline V and J ends were trimmed by 6 bases and 2 bases, with 10 bases remaining between them. There are 13 residues in the CDR3.

This clone showed up just a few times. This chain links TRBV28 with TRBJ1-5; unclear D gene. Trimming pared 6 bases from V and 3 bases from J, leaving 3 bases between. Germline CDR1 reads MDHEN; CDR2 reads SYDVKM. The CDR3 length is 11 residues. CDR3 amino acids: CASRDNQPQHF. The CDR3 bases are TGTGCCAGCAGGGACAATCAGCCCCAGCATTTT.

This rearrangement joins TRBV6-1 to TRBJ1-1, with 7 bases aligning to TRBD1. Germline CDR1 and CDR2: MNHNS and SASEGT. V dropped 1 base and J dropped 11; count of bases not matched to a gene: 13. The CDR3 loop spans 15 amino acids. In DNA form, the CDR3 reads TGTGCCAGCAGTGAAGGGATCGGAACAGGGGTCGAGGCTTTCTTT. This codes for CASSEGIGTGVEAFF.

This rearrangement joins TRBV3-1 (or the pseudogene TRBV3-2) to TRBJ2-1, with a weak D call TRBD1 (5 bases). Trimming shortened V by 2 bases and J by 10 bases, and 15 bases separated the two germline ends. CDR3 length: 14 residues. Germline V gene data show CDR1 as LGHDT and CDR2 as YNNKEL (reference sequence). The CDR3 DNA reads as TGTGCCAGCAGCCAACAGACGTGGGGCACGGAGCAGTTCTTC. It yields the protein CASSQQTWGTEQFF.

In its sample, this clone was seen once. CDR3 amino acids: CATSDTWSYEQYF. CDR3 DNA sequence: TGTGCCACCAGTGATACCTGGTCCTACGAGCAGTACTTC. This chain uses TRBV24-1 with TRBJ2-7, with no clear D. This CDR3 has 13 residues. Trimming removed 3 bases at V and 1 base at J, with 6 bases between. Germline loops: CDR1 KGHDR, CDR2 SFDVKD.

As for this clone: Different DNA sequences within this sample yield the same CDR3. The J gene is TRBJ2-5, the V gene TRBV18, with TRBD2 identical over 8 bases. Germline values: CDR1 KGHSH, CDR2 LQKENI. V gave up 3 bases and J gave up 2 bases; unmatched junction bases: 2. This CDR3 comprises 14 residues. CDR3 region: CASSPQRGQETQYF. The CDR3, as DNA: TGTGCCAGCTCACCTCAGCGGGGGCAAGAGACCCAGTACTTC.

The chain uses TRBV5-1 and TRBJ2-5; TRBD2 agrees at 7 bases. The germline CDR1 and CDR2 sequences are SGHRS and YFSETQ. The CDR3 loop spans 16 amino acids. V gave up 0 bases and J gave up 2 bases; unmatched junction bases: 7. CDR3 sequence: CASSLVAREGQETQYF. DNA for the CDR3: TGCGCCAGCAGCTTGGTGGCCAGGGAGGGTCAAGAGACCCAGTACTTC.

This clone has only a few counts. The chain couples TRBV7-9 to TRBJ1-5, with TRBD1 as a possible D gene (6 bases). Per germline, CDR1 SEHNR and CDR2 FQNEAQ (reference sequence). V gave up 4 bases and J gave up 5 bases, with 12 bases separating them. The CDR3 runs to 14 residues. The CDR3 DNA reads TGTGCCAGCAGCTCCGACAGGAACTATCAGCCCCAGCATTTT. Encoded protein: CASSSDRNYQPQHF. The whole variable domain, filled in from reference TRBV7-9 and TRBJ1-5, reads DTGVSQNPRHKITKRGQNVTFRCDPISEHNRLYWYRQTLGQGPEFLTYFQNEAQLEKSRLLSDRFSAERPKGSFSTLEIQRTEQGDSAMYLCASSSDRNYQPQHFGDGTRLSIL.

This sequence joins TRBV19 and TRBJ2-1, with 8 bases identical to TRBD2. This CDR3 is 15 amino acids long. Germline assignment: CDR1 LNHDA and CDR2 SQIVND (reference sequence). Trimming removed 8 bases from V and 5 bases from J; junction bases left unmatched: 11. DNA for the CDR3: TGTGCCAGTTCAATAGGCGGGAGGCCAAACAATGAGCAGTTCTTC. This encodes CASSIGGRPNNEQFF.

The chain is built from TRBV19 and TRBJ1-2, with 7 bases matching TRBD1. Germline V gene lookup returns CDR1 LNHDA and CDR2 SQIVND (reference sequence). CDR3 size: 15 residues. V trimming: 7 bases; J trimming: 0 bases; junction bases outside the gene matches: 8. CDR3: CASIGQGESNYGYTF. The CDR3 DNA sequence: TGTGCCAGTATAGGGCAGGGGGAATCTAACTATGGCTACACCTTC.

The CDR3 is CASSDSSGTASYGAFF. CDR3 nucleotides: TGTGCCAGCAGTGACTCCTCCGGGACAGCCTCCTATGGAGCTTTCTTT. V is TRBV2 and J is TRBJ1-1, with TRBD1 matching over 7 bases. In germline, CDR1 is SNHLY, CDR2 FYNNEI. Trimming removed 3 bases from V and 10 bases from J; junction bases left unmatched: 17. This CDR3 contains 16 residues.

The table lists this clone with a count of one. V and J are TRBV7-3 and TRBJ2-3; D possibly corresponds to TRBD2 (5 bases). The germline gives CDR1 SGHTA, CDR2 FQGTGA. The CDR3 length is 13 residues. With 6 bases removed from V and 2 bases from J, the gap between germline ends came to 9 bases. The CDR3 sequence: CASRATTTDTQYF. The CDR3 DNA reads as TGTGCCAGCAGAGCGACTACCACAGATACGCAGTATTTT. The full variable domain, with the rest looked up from reference TRBV7-3 and TRBJ2-3, is GAGVSQTPSNKVTEKGKYVELRCDPISGHTALYWYRQSLGQGPEFLIYFQGTGAADDSGLPNDRFFAVRPEGSVSTLKIQRTERGDSAVYLCASRATTTDTQYFGPGTRLTVL.

V is TRBV5-8 and J is TRBJ2-7; D may be TRBD1 (6 bases). The length of the CDR3 is 13 residues. Germline values: CDR1 SGHTS, CDR2 YDEGEE. V lost 4 bases and J lost 5, with 13 bases in between. Written as DNA, the CDR3 is TGTGCCAGCAGCGCGACCCACAGGGACGAGCAGTACTTC. It encodes CASSATHRDEQYF.

The V gene is TRBV5-1, the J gene TRBJ2-3, with a weak D call TRBD1 (5 bases). Germline assignment: CDR1 SGHRS and CDR2 YFSETQ. V was pared by 1 base and J by 3 bases, with 15 bases between. CDR3 length equals 16 residues. The CDR3 loop is CASSLRDRQPTDTQYF. CDR3 nucleotides: TGCGCCAGCAGCTTGCGAGACAGACAACCTACAGATACGCAGTATTTT.

J is TRBJ1-2 and V is TRBV3-1 (or the pseudogene TRBV3-2), with 9 bases lining up with TRBD1. Trimming cost V 3 bases and J 5 bases; bases outside gene matches: 13. Per the germline V gene, CDR1 is LGHDT and CDR2 is YNNKEL (reference sequence). This CDR3 is 17 amino acids long. The CDR3 sequence: CASSQGQGTSSLYGYTF. The CDR3 nucleotides are TGTGCCAGCAGCCAGGGACAGGGCACATCGTCCCTTTATGGCTACACCTTC.